This T cell receptor (beta chain) was recovered during a study of shared clonotypes between healthy human individuals. Notes on the study in general: Sharing across four donors was highest in naive CD4 (approximately 5%) and lowest in memory CD8 (around 0.4%).

This was a deep-level run. Study processing details: ImmunoSEQ sequences covered only the junction and lacked quality scores; filtering therefore differed. Assay: immunoSEQ multiplex PCR; the TCRdb copy retains only in-frame clones and omits some. Clone size and the V and J calls come from that table; the DNA yielded D and trimming. The table lists roughly 2,300,000 clones, around 92% of them singletons. This clone was observed once. Antigen unknown. V was cut by 4 bases and J by 0 bases, with 13 bases left in between. The CDR3 has 15 amino acids. Germline CDR1 reads LGHNA; CDR2 reads YSLEER. This rearrangement joins TRBV4-3 to TRBJ2-7; perhaps TRBD2 as D (6 bases). The sequence was collected from a man aged 18 to 35 in good health. Some clones in this sample may be carry-over from other donors' samples. Sequencing was performed on naive CD4+ T cells from PBMCs. Subset: CD45RA+ positively selected. The CDR3 coding sequence is TGCGCCAGCAGCCCAAGGTACGGGAGCTCCTACGAGCAGTACTTC. This translates into CASSPRYGSSYEQYF.